This T cell receptor beta chain comes out of a study of blood T cell repertoires in COVID-19. Study overall: Material from acute and convalescent COVID-19 was sourced from the United States, Italy and Spain. The analysed material was cDNA or gDNA that came from T cells, B-cell-depleted T cells, or PBMCs.

In the authors' methods: The authors estimated nucleated cell counts from reference gene primer amplification. TCRdb's table, derived via immunoSEQ multiplex PCR, lists solely in-frame clones and lacks some. The V and J calls and clone size come from that table; D and trimming were worked out from the DNA. Of approximately 72,000 clones detected, around four fifths appear once; the ten largest clones hold about 20%. Germline assignment: CDR1 MGHRA and CDR2 YSYEKL. Trimming took 0 bases from V and 2 from J, leaving 16 bases between them. This CDR3 region has 17 residues. The source is an elderly woman with acute or convalescent COVID-19. V usage is TRBV4-1 and J usage is TRBJ1-1; D might be TRBD1 (5 bases). Sequencing was carried out using peripheral blood. CDR3 sequence: CASSQESSGWGNTEAFF. CDR3 in DNA: TGCGCCAGCAGCCAAGAGTCCTCAGGGTGGGGAAACACTGAAGCTTTCTTT.